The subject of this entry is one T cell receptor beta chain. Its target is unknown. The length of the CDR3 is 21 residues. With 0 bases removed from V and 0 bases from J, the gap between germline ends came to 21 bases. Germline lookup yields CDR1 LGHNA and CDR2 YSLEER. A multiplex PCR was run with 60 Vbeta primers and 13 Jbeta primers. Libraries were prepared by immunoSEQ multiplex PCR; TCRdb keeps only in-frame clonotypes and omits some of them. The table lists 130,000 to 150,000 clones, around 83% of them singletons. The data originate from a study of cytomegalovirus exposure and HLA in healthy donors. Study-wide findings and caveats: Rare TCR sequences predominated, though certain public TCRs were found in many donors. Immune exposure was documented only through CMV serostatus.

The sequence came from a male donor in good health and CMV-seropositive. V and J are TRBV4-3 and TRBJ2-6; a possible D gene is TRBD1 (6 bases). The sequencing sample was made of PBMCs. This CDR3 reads CASSQDIWQGTLYSGANVLTF. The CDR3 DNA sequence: TGCGCCAGCAGCCAAGATATTTGGCAGGGGACCCTCTACTCTGGGGCCAACGTCCTGACTTTC.